This T cell receptor beta chain is from a study of blood T cell repertoires in COVID-19. V trimming: 2 bases; J trimming: 1 base; junction bases outside the gene matches: 5. The CDR3 runs to 16 residues. CDR1 is SGHRS and CDR2 is YFSETQ in the germline V gene. Here immunoSEQ multiplex PCR was the method, and the copy in TCRdb shows in-frame clones only, minus some. Of approximately 20,000 clones listed, 85% to 90% are singletons. Sequencing was done on a sample of peripheral blood. V is TRBV5-1 and J is TRBJ2-3, with 9 positions matching TRBD1. The sequence came from a man in his fifties with active COVID-19. The CDR3 loop is CASSLTGGVRTDTQYF. The CDR3 DNA reads as TGCGCCAGCAGCTTAACAGGGGGCGTTCGCACAGATACGCAGTATTTT. Filled out from reference TRBV5-1 and TRBJ2-3, the complete variable domain reads KAGVTQTPRYLIKTRGQQVTLSCSPISGHRSVSWYQQTPGQGLQFLFEYFSETQRNKGNFPGRFSGRQFSNSRSEMNVSTLELGDSALYLCASSLTGGVRTDTQYFGPGTRLTVL.